This T cell receptor beta chain was documented in a study of blood T cells in healthy people across ages. For the second PCR, which ran for roughly 7 to 11 cycles, a sample-barcoded 5' primer and a J-beta primer mix were used. Every single cDNA molecule received a tag from a template-switch adaptor with 12 random nucleotides. TCRdb re-derived calls from the 5' RACE reads in MiXCR, one entry per CDR3 protein. The table records over a million distinct CDR3 sequences, 35% to 45% of them present only once. Healthy Caucasian individuals from Russia aged about 6 to 95 were enrolled as donors. Germline CDR1 and CDR2: MNHNS and SASEGT. J was trimmed by 0 bases and V by 7 bases; bases with no gene match: 9. This CDR3 contains 16 residues.

The rearrangement joins TRBV6-1 to TRBJ2-1; 7 bases match TRBD1. The sequence came from a woman under 30 in good health. Sequencing used blood. Here the CDR3 DNA reads TGTGCCAGCACCACGGACAGGACCAGCTCCTACAATGAGCAGTTCTTC. Its protein product is CASTTDRTSSYNEQFF.